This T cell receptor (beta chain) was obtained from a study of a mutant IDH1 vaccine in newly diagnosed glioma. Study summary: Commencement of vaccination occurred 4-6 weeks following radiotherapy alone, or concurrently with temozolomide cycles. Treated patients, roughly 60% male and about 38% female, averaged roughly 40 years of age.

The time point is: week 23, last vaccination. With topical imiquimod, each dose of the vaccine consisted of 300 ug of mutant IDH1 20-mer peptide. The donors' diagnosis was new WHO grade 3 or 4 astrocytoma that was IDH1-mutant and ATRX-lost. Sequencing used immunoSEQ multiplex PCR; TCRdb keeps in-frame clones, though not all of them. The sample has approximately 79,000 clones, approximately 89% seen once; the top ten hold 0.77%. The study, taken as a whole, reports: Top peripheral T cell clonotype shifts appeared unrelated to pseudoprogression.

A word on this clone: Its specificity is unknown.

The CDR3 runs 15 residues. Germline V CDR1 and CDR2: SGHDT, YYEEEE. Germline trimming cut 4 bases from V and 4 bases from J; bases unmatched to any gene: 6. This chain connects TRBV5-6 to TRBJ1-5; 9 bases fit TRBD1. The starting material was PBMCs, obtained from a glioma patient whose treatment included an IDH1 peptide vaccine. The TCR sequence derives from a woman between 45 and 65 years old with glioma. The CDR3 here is CASSRGTGRNQPQHF. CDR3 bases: TGTGCCAGCAGCCGGGGGACAGGGAGGAATCAGCCCCAGCATTTT.